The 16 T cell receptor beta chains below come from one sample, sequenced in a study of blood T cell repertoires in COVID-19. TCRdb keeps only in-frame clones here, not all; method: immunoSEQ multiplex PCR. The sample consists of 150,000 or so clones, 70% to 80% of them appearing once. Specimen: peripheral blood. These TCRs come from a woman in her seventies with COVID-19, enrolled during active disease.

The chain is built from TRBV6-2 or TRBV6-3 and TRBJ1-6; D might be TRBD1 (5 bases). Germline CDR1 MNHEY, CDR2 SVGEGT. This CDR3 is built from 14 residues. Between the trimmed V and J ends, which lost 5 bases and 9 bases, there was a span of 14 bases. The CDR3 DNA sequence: TGTGCCAGCAGTCAAAACGGGGGACGTTCACCCCTCCACTTT. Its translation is CASSQNGGRSPLHF.

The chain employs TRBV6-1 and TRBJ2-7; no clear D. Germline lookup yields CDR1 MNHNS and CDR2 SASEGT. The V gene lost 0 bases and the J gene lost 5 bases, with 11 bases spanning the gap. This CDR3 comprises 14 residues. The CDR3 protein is CASSEARHPNEQYF. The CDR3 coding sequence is TGTGCCAGCAGTGAAGCCAGGCACCCTAACGAGCAGTACTTC.

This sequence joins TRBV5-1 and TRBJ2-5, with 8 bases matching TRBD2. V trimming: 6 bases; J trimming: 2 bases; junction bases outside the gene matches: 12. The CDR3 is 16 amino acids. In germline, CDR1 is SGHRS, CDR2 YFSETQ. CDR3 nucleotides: TGCGCCAGCACCCCGTCAAGCGGGGGTCCTCAAGAGACCCAGTACTTC. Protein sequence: CASTPSSGGPQETQYF.

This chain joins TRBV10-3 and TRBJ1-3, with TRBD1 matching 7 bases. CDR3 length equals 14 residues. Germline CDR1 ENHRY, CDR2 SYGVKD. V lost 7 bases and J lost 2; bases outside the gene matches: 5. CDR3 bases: TGTGCCATCAAGGTAACAGGGGCTGGAAACACCATATATTTT. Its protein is CAIKVTGAGNTIYF.

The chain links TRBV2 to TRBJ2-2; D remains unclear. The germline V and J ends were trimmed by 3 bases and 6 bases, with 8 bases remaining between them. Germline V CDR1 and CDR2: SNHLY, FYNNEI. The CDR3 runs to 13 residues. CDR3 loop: CASSENAAGELFF. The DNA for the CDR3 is TGTGCCAGCAGTGAGAATGCGGCCGGGGAGCTGTTTTTT.

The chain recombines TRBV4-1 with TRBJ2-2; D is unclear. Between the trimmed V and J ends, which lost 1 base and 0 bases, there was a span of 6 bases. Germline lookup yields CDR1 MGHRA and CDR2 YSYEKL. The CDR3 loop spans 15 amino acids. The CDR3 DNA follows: TGCGCCAGCAGCCAAGCAGGATCGAACACCGGGGAGCTGTTTTTT. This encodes CASSQAGSNTGELFF.

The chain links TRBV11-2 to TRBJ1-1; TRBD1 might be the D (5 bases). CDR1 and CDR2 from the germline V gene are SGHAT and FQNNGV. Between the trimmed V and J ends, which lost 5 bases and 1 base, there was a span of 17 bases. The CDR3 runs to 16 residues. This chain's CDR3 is CASSTSAGYRNTEAFF. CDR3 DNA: TGTGCCAGCAGCACTTCTGCAGGGTATCGGAACACTGAAGCTTTCTTT.

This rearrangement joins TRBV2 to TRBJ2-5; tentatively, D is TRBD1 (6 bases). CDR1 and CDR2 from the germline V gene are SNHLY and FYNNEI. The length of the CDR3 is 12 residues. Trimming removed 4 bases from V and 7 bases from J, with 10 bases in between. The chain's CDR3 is CASSGTAVTQYF. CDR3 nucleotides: TGTGCCAGCAGTGGGACAGCCGTGACCCAGTACTTC.

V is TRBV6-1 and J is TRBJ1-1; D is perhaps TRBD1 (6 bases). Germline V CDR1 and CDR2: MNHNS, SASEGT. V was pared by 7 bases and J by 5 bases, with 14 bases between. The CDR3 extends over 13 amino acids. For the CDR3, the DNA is TGTGCCAGCACCTACGCCCAGGGGACTGAAGCTTTCTTT. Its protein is CASTYAQGTEAFF.

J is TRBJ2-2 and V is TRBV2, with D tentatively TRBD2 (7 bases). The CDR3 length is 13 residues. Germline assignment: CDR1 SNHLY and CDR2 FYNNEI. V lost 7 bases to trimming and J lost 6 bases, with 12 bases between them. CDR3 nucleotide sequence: TGTGCCAGCACCAAAGGGGGGGCCGGGGAGCTGTTTTTT. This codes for CASTKGGAGELFF.

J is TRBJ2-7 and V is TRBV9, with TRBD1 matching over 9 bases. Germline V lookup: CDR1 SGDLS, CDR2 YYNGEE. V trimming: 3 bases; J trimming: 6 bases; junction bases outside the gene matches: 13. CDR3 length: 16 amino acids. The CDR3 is CASSAIAGTGFVEQYF. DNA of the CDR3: TGTGCCAGCAGCGCCATCGCCGGGACAGGGTTCGTCGAGCAGTACTTC.

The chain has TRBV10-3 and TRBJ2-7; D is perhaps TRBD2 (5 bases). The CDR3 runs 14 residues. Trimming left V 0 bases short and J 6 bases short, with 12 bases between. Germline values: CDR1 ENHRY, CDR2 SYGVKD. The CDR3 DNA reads TGTGCCATCAGTGAGTCAGGCCGGGAAGGCGAGCAGTACTTC. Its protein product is CAISESGREGEQYF.

The CDR3 sequence: CASSFVPGTTYEQYF. In DNA form, the CDR3 reads TGTGCCAGCAGTTTTGTACCCGGGACTACCTACGAGCAGTACTTC. The chain recombines TRBV6-2 or TRBV6-3 with TRBJ2-7; 7 bases are a match to TRBD2. The length of the CDR3 is 15 residues. In germline, CDR1 is MNHEY, CDR2 SVGEGT. Germline trimming cut 4 bases from V and 2 bases from J; bases unmatched to any gene: 8.

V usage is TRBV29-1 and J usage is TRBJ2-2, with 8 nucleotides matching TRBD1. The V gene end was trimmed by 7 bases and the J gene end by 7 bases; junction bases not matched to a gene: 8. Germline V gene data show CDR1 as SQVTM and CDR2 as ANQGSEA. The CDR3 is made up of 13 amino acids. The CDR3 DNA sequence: TGCAGCGCCCTGGACAGGGCGAGCGGGGAGCTGTTTTTT. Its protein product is CSALDRASGELFF.

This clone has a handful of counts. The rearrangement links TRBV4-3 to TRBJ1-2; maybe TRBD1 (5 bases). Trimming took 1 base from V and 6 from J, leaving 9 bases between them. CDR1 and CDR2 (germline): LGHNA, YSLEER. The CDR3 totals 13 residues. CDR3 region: CASSQGFRDGYTF. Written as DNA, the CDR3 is TGCGCCAGCAGCCAAGGGTTCAGGGATGGCTACACCTTC.

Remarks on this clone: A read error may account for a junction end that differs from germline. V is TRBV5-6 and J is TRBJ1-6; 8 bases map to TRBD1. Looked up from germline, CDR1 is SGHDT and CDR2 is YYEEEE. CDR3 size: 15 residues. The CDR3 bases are TGTGCCAGCAGCTTGAGCCCTCGGACAGGGAGGGGTGGGTACTTT. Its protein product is CASSLSPRTGRGGYF.